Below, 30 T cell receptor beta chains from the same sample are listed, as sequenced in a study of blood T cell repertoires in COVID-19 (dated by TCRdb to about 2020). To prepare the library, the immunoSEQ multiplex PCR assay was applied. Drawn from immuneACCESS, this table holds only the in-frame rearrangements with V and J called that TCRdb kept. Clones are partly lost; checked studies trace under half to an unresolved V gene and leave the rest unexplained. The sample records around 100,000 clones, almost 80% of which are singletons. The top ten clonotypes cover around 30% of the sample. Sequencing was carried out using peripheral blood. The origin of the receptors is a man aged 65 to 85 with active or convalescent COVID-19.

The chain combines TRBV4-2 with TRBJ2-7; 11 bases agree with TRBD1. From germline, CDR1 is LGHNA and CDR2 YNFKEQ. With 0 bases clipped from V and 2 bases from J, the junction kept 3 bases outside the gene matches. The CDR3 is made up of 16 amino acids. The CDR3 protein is CASSQEGQGVAYEQYF. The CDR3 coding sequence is TGTGCCAGCAGCCAAGAGGGACAGGGGGTCGCCTACGAGCAGTACTTC.

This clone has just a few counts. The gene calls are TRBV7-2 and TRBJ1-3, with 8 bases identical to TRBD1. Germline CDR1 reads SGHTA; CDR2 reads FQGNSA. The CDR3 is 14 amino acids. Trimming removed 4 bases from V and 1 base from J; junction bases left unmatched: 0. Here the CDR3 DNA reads TGTGCCAGCAGCTACAGGGGGTCTGGAAACACCATATATTTT. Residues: CASSYRGSGNTIYF.

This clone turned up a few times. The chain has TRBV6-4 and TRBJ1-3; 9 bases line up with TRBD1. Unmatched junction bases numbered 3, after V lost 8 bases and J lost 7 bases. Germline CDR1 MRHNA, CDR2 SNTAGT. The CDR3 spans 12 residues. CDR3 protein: CASYDRGNTIYF. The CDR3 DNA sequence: TGTGCCAGCTACGACAGGGGGAACACCATATATTTT.

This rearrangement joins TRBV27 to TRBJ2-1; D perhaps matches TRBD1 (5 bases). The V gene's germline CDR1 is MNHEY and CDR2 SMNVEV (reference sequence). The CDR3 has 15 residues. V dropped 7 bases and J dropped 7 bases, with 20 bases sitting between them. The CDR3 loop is CASTSFVGASNEQFF. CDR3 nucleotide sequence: TGTGCCAGCACCTCGTTCGTAGGGGCGAGTAATGAGCAGTTCTTC.

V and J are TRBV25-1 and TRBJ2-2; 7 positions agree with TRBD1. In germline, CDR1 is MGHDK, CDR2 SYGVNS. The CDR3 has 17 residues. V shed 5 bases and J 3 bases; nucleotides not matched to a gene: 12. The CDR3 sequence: CASSQPTGTKDTGELFF. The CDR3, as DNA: TGTGCCAGCAGTCAACCGACAGGGACAAAGGACACCGGGGAGCTGTTTTTT.

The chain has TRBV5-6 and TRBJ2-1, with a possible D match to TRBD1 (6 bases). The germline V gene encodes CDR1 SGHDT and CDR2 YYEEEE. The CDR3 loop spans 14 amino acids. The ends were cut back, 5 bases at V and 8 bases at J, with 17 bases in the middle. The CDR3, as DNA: TGTGCCAGCAGTCCCTCCGGGACATTCGATGAGCAGTTCTTC. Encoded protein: CASSPSGTFDEQFF.

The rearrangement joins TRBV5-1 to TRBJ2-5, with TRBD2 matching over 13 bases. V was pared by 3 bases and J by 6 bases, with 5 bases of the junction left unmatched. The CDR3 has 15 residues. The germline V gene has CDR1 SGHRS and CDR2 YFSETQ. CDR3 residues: CASSSGLAGVQTQYF. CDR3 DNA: TGCGCCAGCAGCTCCGGACTAGCGGGAGTTCAGACCCAGTACTTC.

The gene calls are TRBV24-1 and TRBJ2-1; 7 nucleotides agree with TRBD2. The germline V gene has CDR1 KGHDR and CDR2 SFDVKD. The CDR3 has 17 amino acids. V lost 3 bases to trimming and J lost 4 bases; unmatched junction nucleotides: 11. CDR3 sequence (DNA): TGTGCCACCAGTGATCCCGTAGCGAGCGGGACTTACAATGAGCAGTTCTTC. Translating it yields CATSDPVASGTYNEQFF.

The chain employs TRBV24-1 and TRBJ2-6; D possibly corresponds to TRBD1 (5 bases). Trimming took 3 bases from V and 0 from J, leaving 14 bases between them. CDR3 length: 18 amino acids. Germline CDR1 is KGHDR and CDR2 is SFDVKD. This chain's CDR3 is CATSDVGADSSGANVLTF. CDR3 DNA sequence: TGTGCCACCAGTGATGTTGGGGCGGATAGCTCTGGGGCCAACGTCCTGACTTTC.

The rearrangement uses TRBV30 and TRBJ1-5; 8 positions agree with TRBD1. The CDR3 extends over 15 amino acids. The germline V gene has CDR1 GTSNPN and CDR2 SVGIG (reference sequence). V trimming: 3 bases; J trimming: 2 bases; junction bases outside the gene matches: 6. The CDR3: CAWRGRGLGNQPQHF. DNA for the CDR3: TGTGCCTGGAGGGGCAGGGGGCTTGGCAATCAGCCCCAGCATTTT.

This CDR3 reads CASSTQGVPQHF. DNA of the CDR3: TGTGCCAGCAGCACCCAAGGGGTGCCCCAGCATTTT. The gene calls are TRBV12-3 or TRBV12-4 and TRBJ1-5; possible D gene TRBD1, 5 bases. The CDR3 has 12 residues. Between the trimmed V and J ends, which lost 6 bases and 9 bases, there was a span of 12 bases.

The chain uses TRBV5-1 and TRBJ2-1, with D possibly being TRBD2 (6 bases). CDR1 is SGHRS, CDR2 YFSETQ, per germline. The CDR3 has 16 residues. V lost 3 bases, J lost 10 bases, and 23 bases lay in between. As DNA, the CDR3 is TGCGCCAGCAGCTCGATACGTCCAGGTGCGGAGGGAGAGCAGTTCTTC. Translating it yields CASSSIRPGAEGEQFF.

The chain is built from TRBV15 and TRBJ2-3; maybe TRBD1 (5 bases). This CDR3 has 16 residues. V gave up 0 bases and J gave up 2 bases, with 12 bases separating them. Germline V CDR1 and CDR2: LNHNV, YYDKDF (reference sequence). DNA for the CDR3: TGTGCCACCAGCAGAGAAAGGACATTAAACACAGATACGCAGTATTTT. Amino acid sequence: CATSRERTLNTDTQYF.

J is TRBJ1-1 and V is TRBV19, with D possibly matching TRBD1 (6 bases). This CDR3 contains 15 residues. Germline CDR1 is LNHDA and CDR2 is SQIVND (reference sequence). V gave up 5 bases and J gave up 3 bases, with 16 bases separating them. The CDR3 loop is CASSGRGRGYTEAFF. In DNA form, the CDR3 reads TGTGCCAGTAGTGGCAGGGGAAGGGGCTACACTGAAGCTTTCTTT.

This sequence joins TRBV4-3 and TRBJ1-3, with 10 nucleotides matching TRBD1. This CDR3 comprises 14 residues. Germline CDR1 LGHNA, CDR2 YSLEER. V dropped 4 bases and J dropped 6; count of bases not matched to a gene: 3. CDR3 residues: CASSPGTGENTIYF. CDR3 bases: TGCGCCAGCAGCCCCGGGACAGGGGAAAACACCATATATTTT.

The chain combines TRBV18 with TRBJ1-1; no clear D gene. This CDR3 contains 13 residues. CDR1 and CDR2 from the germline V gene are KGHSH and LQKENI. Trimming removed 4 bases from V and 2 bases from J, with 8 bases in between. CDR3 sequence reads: CASSQQQNTEAFF. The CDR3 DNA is TGTGCCAGCTCACAACAACAAAACACTGAAGCTTTCTTT. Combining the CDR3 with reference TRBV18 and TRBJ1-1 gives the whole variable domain NAGVMQNPRHLVRRRGQEARLRCSPMKGHSHVYWYRQLPEEGLKFMVYLQKENIIDESGMPKERFSAEFPKEGPSILRIQQVVRGDSAAYFCASSQQQNTEAFFGQGTRLTVV.

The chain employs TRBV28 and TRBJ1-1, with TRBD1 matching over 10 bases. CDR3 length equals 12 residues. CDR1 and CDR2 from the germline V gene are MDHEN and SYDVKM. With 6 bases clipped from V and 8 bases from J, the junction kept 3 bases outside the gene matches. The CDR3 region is CASRTGGGEAFF. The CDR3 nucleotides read TGTGCCAGCAGGACAGGGGGCGGGGAAGCTTTCTTT. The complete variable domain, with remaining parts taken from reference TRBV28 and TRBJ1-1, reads DVKVTQSSRYLVKRTGEKVFLECVQDMDHENMFWYRQDPGLGLRLIYFSYDVKMKEKGDIPEGYSVSREKKERFSLILESASTNQTSMYLCASRTGGGEAFFGQGTRLTVV.

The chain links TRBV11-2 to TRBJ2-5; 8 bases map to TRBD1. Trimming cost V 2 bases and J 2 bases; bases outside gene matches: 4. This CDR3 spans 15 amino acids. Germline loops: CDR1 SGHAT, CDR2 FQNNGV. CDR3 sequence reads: CASSLNRGVQETQYF. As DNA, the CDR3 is TGTGCCAGCAGCTTAAACAGGGGGGTGCAAGAGACCCAGTACTTC.

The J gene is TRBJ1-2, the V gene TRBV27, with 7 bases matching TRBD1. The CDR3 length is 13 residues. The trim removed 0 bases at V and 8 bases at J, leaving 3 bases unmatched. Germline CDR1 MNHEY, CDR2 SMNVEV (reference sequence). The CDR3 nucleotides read TGTGCCAGCAGTTTATCAGGGGGCGGCGGCTACACCTTC. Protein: CASSLSGGGGYTF.

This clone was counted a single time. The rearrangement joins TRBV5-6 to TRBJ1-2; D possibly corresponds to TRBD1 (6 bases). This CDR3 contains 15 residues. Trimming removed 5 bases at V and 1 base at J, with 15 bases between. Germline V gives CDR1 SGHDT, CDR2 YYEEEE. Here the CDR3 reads CASRPWGQNNYGYTF. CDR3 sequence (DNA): TGTGCCAGCAGACCGTGGGGGCAAAATAACTATGGCTACACCTTC. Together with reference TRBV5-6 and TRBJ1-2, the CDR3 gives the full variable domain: DAGVTQSPTHLIKTRGQQVTLRCSPKSGHDTVSWYQQALGQGPQFIFQYYEEEERQRGNFPDRFSGHQFPNYSSELNVNALLLGDSALYLCASRPWGQNNYGYTFGSGTRLTVV.

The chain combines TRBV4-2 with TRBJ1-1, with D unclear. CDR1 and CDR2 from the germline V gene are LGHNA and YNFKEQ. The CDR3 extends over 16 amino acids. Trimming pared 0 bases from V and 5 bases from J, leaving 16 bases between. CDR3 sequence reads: CASSQDLGGGETEAFF. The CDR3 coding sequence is TGTGCCAGCAGCCAAGATCTGGGAGGAGGTGAGACTGAAGCTTTCTTT.

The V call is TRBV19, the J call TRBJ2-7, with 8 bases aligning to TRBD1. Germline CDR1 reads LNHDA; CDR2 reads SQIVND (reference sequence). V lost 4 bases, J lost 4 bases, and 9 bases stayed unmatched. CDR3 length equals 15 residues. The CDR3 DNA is TGTGCCAGTAGTACCGCCCAGGGGGCAGGGTACGAGCAGTACTTC. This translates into CASSTAQGAGYEQYF.

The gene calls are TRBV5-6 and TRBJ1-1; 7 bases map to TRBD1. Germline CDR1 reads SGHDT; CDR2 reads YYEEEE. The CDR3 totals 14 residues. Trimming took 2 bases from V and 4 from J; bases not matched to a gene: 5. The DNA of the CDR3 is TGTGCCAGCAGCTTTGGGACAGAGGGCACTGAAGCTTTCTTT. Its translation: CASSFGTEGTEAFF.

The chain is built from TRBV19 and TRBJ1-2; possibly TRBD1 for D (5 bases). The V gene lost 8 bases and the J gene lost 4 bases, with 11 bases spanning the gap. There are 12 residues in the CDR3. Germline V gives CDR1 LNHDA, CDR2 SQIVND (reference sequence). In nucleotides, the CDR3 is TGTGCCAGTGTCGACAGTCTCTATGGCTACACCTTC. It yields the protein CASVDSLYGYTF.

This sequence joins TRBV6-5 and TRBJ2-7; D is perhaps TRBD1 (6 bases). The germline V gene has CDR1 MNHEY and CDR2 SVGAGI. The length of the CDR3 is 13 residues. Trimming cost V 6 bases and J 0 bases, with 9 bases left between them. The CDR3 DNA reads TGTGCCAGCAGACAGGGCCCCTCCTACGAGCAGTACTTC. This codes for CASRQGPSYEQYF.

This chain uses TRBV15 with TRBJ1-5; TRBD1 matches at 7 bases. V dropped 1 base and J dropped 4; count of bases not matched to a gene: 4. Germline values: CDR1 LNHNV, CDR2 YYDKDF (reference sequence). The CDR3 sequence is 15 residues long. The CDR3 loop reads CATSRVGQLNQPQHF. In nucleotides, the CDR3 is TGTGCCACCAGCAGAGTGGGACAGTTAAATCAGCCCCAGCATTTT.

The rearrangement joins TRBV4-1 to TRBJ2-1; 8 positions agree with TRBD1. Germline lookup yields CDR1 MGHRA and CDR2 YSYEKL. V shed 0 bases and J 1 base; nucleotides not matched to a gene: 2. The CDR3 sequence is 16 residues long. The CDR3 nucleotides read TGCGCCAGCAGCCAAGACTGGACAGGGTCCTACAATGAGCAGTTCTTC. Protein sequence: CASSQDWTGSYNEQFF.

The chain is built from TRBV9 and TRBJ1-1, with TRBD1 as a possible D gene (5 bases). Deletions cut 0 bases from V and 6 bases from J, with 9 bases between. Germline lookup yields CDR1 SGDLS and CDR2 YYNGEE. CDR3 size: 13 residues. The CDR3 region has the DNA TGTGCCAGCAGCGTAGGACCGGGGGCTGAAGCTTTCTTT. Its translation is CASSVGPGAEAFF. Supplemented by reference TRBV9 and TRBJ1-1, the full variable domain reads DSGVTQTPKHLITATGQRVTLRCSPRSGDLSVYWYQQSLDQGLQFLIQYYNGEERAKGNILERFSAQQFPDLHSELNLSSLELGDSALYFCASSVGPGAEAFFGQGTRLTVV.

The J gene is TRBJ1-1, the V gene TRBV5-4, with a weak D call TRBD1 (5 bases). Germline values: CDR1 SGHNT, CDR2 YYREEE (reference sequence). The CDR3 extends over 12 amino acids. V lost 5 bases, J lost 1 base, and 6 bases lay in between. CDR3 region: CASRTANTEAFF. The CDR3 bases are TGTGCCAGCAGGACAGCGAACACTGAAGCTTTCTTT.

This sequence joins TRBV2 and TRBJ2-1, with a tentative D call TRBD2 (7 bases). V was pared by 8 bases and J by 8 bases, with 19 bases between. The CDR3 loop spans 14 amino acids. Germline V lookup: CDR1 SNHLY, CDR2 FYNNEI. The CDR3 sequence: CASPPGTGRDEQFF. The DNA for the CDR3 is TGTGCCAGCCCGCCGGGCACAGGGAGGGATGAGCAGTTCTTC.